This entry features one T cell receptor (beta chain) sequence. Antigen: not known. Specified treatment: roughly ten-day PBMC culture with coronavirus spike peptide pools or control peptides (ViraFEST assay). Unmatched junction bases numbered 15, after V lost 6 bases and J lost 7 bases. The CDR3 spans 16 residues. This record comes from a study of vaccination and CD4 T cells after COVID-19. Oncomine TCR Beta short-read sequencing was applied to DNA from cultured CD4+ T cells. MiXCR, run by TCRdb on the PCR reads, gives a single entry per CDR3 protein. The sample consists of some 15,000 distinct CDR3 sequences, 50% of them appearing once.

The material sequenced was CD4+ T cells from blood, cultured in vitro. The origin of this receptor is a human donor who had recovered from COVID-19. The chain couples TRBV12-3 or TRBV12-4 to TRBJ2-1, with TRBD1 matching 7 bases. The CDR3 DNA reads as TGTGCCAGCAGCCCCGGGTCTAGGGGGCGAAGGAATGAGCAGTTCTTC. This sequence encodes CASSPGSRGRRNEQFF.